The rows below give T cell receptor beta chains drawn from one sample of a study of T cell responses to AZD1222 COVID-19 vaccine. Produced via immunoSEQ multiplex PCR; TCRdb's table is partial and in-frame only. The table lists tens of thousands of clones, approximately 90% of them singletons, with about 3% in the top ten. Sequenced material: peripheral blood, taken 28 days after the second AZD1222 dose. The receptors stem from an adult who received the AZD1222 COVID-19 vaccine. Each CDR3 is given with its conserved first and last residue. Not every row has a clone size; where given, it reads once, few, many or a size class.

v_call clone_size cdr3_aa
TRBV18 - CASSLQRGNTDTQYF
TRBV19 - CASSIDRLYTEKLFF
TRBV13 - CASSLGDRGLNQPQHF
TRBV3-1/TRBV3-2 once CASSQDGAGQYF
TRBV19 - CASSTVLAGQETQYF
TRBV13 - CASTQSRGGTDTQYF
TRBV19 once CASSISSSNPTQYF
TRBV7-3 - CASRTGRGDTEAFF
TRBV5-4 - CASSLEGTKNIQYF
TRBV5-1 - CASSLGTGGYGYTF